The present TCR beta chain was sequenced within a study of T cells after posttransplantation cyclophosphamide. Here immunoSEQ multiplex PCR was the method, and the copy in TCRdb shows in-frame clones only, minus some. The sample was found to contain about 40,000 clones, and every one recurs. General study findings and limits: Later post-transplant blood repertoires were often dominated by donor CD8+ memory clones.

This clone occurred many times. Its antigen is undetermined. Source material: PBMCs. The clonotype comes from a woman in her forties or fifties in good health and a related stem cell transplant donor.

The CDR3 protein is CASSMASTDTQYF. The CDR3 DNA follows: TGTGCCAGTAGTATGGCCAGCACAGATACGCAGTATTTT. The chain recombines TRBV19 with TRBJ2-3; D is uncertain. CDR1 and CDR2 (germline): LNHDA, SQIVND (reference sequence). V shed 3 bases and J shed 0 bases, with 4 bases lying between them. The CDR3 runs 13 residues.